This entry concerns a single T cell receptor (beta chain). This record belongs to a study of blood T cell repertoires in COVID-19. Study at large: Collection of acute and convalescent COVID-19 samples took place in the United States, Italy and Spain. PBMCs, B-cell-depleted T cells, or T cells were the source of the cDNA or gDNA that made up the material.

CDR1 is MDHEN, CDR2 SYDVKM, per germline. Trimming at V came to 2 bases and at J to 5 bases, leaving 9 bases not matched to a gene. This CDR3 has 16 residues. Authors' analysis steps: Estimated nucleated cell counts came from reference gene primer amplification. The table came from immunoSEQ multiplex PCR; TCRdb's copy has only in-frame clones and leaves some out. V and J calls and clone size are as listed in that table; D and trimming were resolved from the DNA. The sample lists around 370,000 clones; 90% were seen once. V usage is TRBV28 and J usage is TRBJ2-5; 9 bases fit TRBD2. The receptor's source is a man between 18 and 29 years old with active or convalescent COVID-19. The sample comprised peripheral blood. CDR3 sequence: CASSLRTSASGETQYF. In nucleotides, the CDR3 is TGTGCCAGCAGTTTAAGGACTAGCGCTTCGGGGGAGACCCAGTACTTC.